The source of this T cell receptor (beta chain) is a study of T cell responses to AZD1222 COVID-19 vaccine. The study's findings and limits: It should be noted that donors were predominantly white British and more often female, and clonal diversity was possibly underestimated. Two doses of AZD1222 preceded a rise in Spike-specific TCR breadth and depth. Close to half of spike-specific TCRs reportedly recognize unmutated variant regions. Only a handful of AZD1222 recipients, roughly 6 in all, had baseline seropositivity.

For this clone: Its antigen is unknown.

This CDR3 is 16 amino acids long. Profiled with immunoSEQ multiplex PCR; TCRdb holds only in-frame clones, not every one. The data hold roughly 200,000 clones, with around 94% observed a single time. The receptor comes from an adult who received the MenACWY meningococcal vaccine as a control. The specimen comprised peripheral blood, sampled 28 days after the second dose of the MenACWY control vaccine. V and J are TRBV21-1 and TRBJ1-1. TRBV21-1 is an annotated pseudogene. This CDR3 is CASSKFPPRVSTEAFF. CDR3 in DNA: TGTGCCAGCAGCAAATTCCCTCCGCGAGTGAGTACTGAAGCTTTCTTT.